The 20 T cell receptor beta chains below come from one sample, sequenced in a study of human T cells and chemical hapten exposure. This sample's time point: patch test 2, 6 weeks after DPC sensitization. Treatment indicated: therapeutic diphenylcyclopropenone sensitization with weekly scalp DPC. In TCRdb, the RACE reads were re-called with MiXCR into one record per CDR3 protein. Of approximately 91,000 distinct CDR3 sequences in the sample, roughly 10% were seen once. The source material was whole blood, sampled in connection with sensitization to the hapten diphenylcyclopropenone (DPC). The receptors stem from a man between 18 and 29 years old with alopecia areata. Some clones in this sample may be carry-over from other donors' samples.

This clonotype showed up just a few times. The V gene is TRBV7-8, the J gene TRBJ2-7; D gene ambiguous. This CDR3 is 17 amino acids long. Germline CDR1 SGHVS, CDR2 FQNEAQ. The V end lost 5 bases, the J end lost 0 bases, and 20 bases lay between the germline ends. For the CDR3, the DNA is TGTGCCAGCAGCGGACCCGCCTTAGTACTACTCTCCTACGAGCAGTACGTC. The encoded protein is CASSGPALVLLSYEQYV.

The chain links TRBV5-5 to TRBJ2-3; 7 bases map to TRBD2. The germline V gene has CDR1 SGHKS and CDR2 YYEKEE (reference sequence). With V trimmed by 4 bases and J by 5 bases, 10 bases remained unmatched. The CDR3 has 15 amino acids. CDR3 region: CASSHSGAVKDTQYF. The CDR3 DNA is TGTGCCAGCAGCCACAGCGGGGCCGTGAAAGATACGCAGTATTTT.

This clonotype was seen more than once but under ten times. V usage is TRBV28 and J usage is TRBJ1-5, with D perhaps matching TRBD1 (6 bases). The ends were cut back, 6 bases at V and 0 bases at J, with 12 bases in the middle. CDR3 size: 15 residues. Germline CDR1 reads MDHEN; CDR2 reads SYDVKM. The CDR3, as DNA: TGTGCCAGCAGATTCACAGGGCATAGCAATCAGCCCCAGCATTTT. Its protein product is CASRFTGHSNQPQHF. Filled out from reference TRBV28 and TRBJ1-5, the complete variable domain reads DVKVTQSSRYLVKRTGEKVFLECVQDMDHENMFWYRQDPGLGLRLIYFSYDVKMKEKGDIPEGYSVSREKKERFSLILESASTNQTSMYLCASRFTGHSNQPQHFGDGTRLSIL.

J is TRBJ1-1 and V is TRBV3-1; D call uncertain. Germline V gives CDR1 LGHDT, CDR2 YNNKEL (reference sequence). CDR3 size: 15 residues. Trimming cost V 4 bases and J 0 bases, with 12 bases left between them. The CDR3 DNA sequence: TGTGCCAGCAGCCCAGTGACAAAAATGAACACTGAAGCTTTCTTT. It translates to CASSPVTKMNTEAFF.

The V and J genes are TRBV10-2 and TRBJ2-2, with D tentatively TRBD1 or TRBD2 (5 bases each). Germline assignment: CDR1 WSHSY and CDR2 SAAADI. This CDR3 has 13 amino acids. V shed 7 bases and J shed 3 bases, with 9 bases lying between them. The CDR3 bases are TGCGCCAGCAAGTGGGGGTACACCGGGGAGCTGTTTTTT. Amino acid sequence: CASKWGYTGELFF.

There are a few counts of this clonotype. This chain links TRBV5-1 with TRBJ2-7; 7 bases match TRBD1. V shed 0 bases, J shed 5 bases, and the junction held 5 bases outside the gene matches. The germline CDR1 and CDR2 sequences are SGHRS and YFSETQ. This CDR3 has 14 amino acids. CDR3: CASSLADREHEQYF. The CDR3 DNA follows: TGCGCCAGCAGCTTGGCCGACAGGGAACACGAGCAGTACTTC.

V usage is TRBV5-1 and J usage is TRBJ1-2, with 7 bases that match TRBD1. Germline CDR1 is SGHRS and CDR2 is YFSETQ. V shed 4 bases and J 4 bases; nucleotides not matched to a gene: 7. The length of the CDR3 is 14 residues. Here the CDR3 reads CASSTGDSLYGYTF. The CDR3 nucleotides read TGCGCCAGCAGCACGGGGGACAGCCTCTATGGCTACACCTTC.

This clonotype was detected a few times. The chain recombines TRBV18 with TRBJ2-2; TRBD1 might be the D (6 bases). The germline V and J ends were trimmed by 2 bases and 1 base, with 11 bases remaining between them. CDR3 length equals 16 residues. Germline V gene data show CDR1 as KGHSH and CDR2 as LQKENI. CDR3 in DNA: TGTGCCAGCTCACCAGTGGGGGCTAAGAACACCGGGGAGCTGTTTTTT. Amino acid sequence: CASSPVGAKNTGELFF.

This clonotype occurred many times. The chain has TRBV11-3 and TRBJ2-1; tentatively, D is TRBD1 (5 bases). The CDR3 has 17 amino acids. Germline V gene lookup returns CDR1 SGHNT and CDR2 YENEEA. V was trimmed by 4 bases and J by 2 bases, leaving 18 bases between them. The CDR3 bases are TGTGCCAGCAGCTCCAGCTACAGTGACAGCACCTACAATGAGCAGTTCTTC. It codes for CASSSSYSDSTYNEQFF.

This clonotype was found a few times. The chain employs TRBV18 and TRBJ1-6, with D perhaps matching TRBD1 (5 bases). This CDR3 spans 18 amino acids. V shed 2 bases and J shed 0 bases, with 14 bases lying between them. Germline CDR1 is KGHSH and CDR2 is LQKENI. This CDR3 is CASSPGGAFDSYNSPLHF. The CDR3 DNA follows: TGTGCCAGCTCACCAGGCGGGGCCTTTGACTCCTATAATTCACCCCTCCACTTT.

This clonotype turned up a few times. The chain combines TRBV7-9 with TRBJ1-5; no definite D call. This CDR3 has 17 amino acids. Germline CDR1 and CDR2: SEHNR and FQNEAQ (reference sequence). Trimming took 0 bases from V and 3 from J, leaving 15 bases between them. The CDR3 DNA reads as TGTGCCAGCAGCTTAGCGCCAGACTCCTCGTTCAATCAGCCCCAGCATTTT. It encodes CASSLAPDSSFNQPQHF.

A note on this clonotype: Compared with germline, one end of the junction differs, possibly owing to a read error. The chain's CDR3 is CASGKSWTGFRLNQKLFF. The CDR3 bases are TGTGCCAGCGGGAAAAGTTGGACAGGCTTCCGTCTTAATCAAAAACTGTTTTTT. The chain recombines TRBV6-5 with TRBJ1-4; 7 nucleotides align to TRBD1. The CDR3 contains 18 residues. The germline gives CDR1 MNHEY, CDR2 SVGAGI.

The J gene is TRBJ2-3, the V gene TRBV4-2; 12 bases are shared with TRBD2. V gave up 0 bases and J gave up 5 bases; unmatched junction bases: 9. The CDR3 is made up of 18 amino acids. Germline CDR1 reads LGHNA; CDR2 reads YNFKEQ. CDR3 coding DNA: TGTGCCAGCAGCCAAGATATTAGGCTAGCGGGGGGGCAAGATACGCAGTATTTT. It yields the protein CASSQDIRLAGGQDTQYF.

This clonotype showed up many times. The genes are TRBV5-1 and TRBJ2-7; D is unclear. Per germline, CDR1 SGHRS and CDR2 YFSETQ. This CDR3 region has 15 residues. Trimming stripped 0 bases from V and 0 bases from J, with 10 bases between. CDR3 sequence reads: CASSLGPGSSYEQYF. The CDR3 DNA is TGCGCCAGCAGCTTGGGGCCGGGCAGCTCCTACGAGCAGTACTTC.

This clonotype was recorded at least ten times. CDR3: CASSLRLAGVNTGELFF. Here the CDR3 DNA reads TGCGCCAGCAGCTTGAGACTAGCGGGGGTCAACACCGGGGAGCTGTTTTTT. V gene TRBV5-1 combines with J gene TRBJ2-2; 12 nucleotides line up with TRBD2. The CDR3 is made up of 17 amino acids. Unmatched junction bases numbered 3, after V lost 1 base and J lost 2 bases. CDR1 and CDR2 (germline): SGHRS, YFSETQ.

In its sample, this clonotype was seen a few times. This chain joins TRBV28 and TRBJ1-2; tentative D call: TRBD1 (5 bases). The CDR3 contains 15 residues. Germline assignment: CDR1 MDHEN and CDR2 SYDVKM. With 2 bases removed from V and 3 bases from J, the gap between germline ends came to 13 bases. The CDR3 DNA reads as TGTGCCAGCAGTTTACAGCTGACAGCATACTATGGCTACACCTTC. Translated: CASSLQLTAYYGYTF.

The rearrangement uses TRBV7-3 and TRBJ1-1; D remains unclear. Germline values: CDR1 SGHTA, CDR2 FQGTGA. There are 15 residues in the CDR3. Trimming removed 5 bases at V and 2 bases at J, with 15 bases between. CDR3 protein: CASSPHVEGNTEAFF. CDR3 bases: TGTGCCAGCAGCCCCCACGTTGAGGGTAACACTGAAGCTTTCTTT.

The table lists this clonotype with a few counts. The chain joins TRBV4-3 to TRBJ1-2; the match to TRBD1 covers 8 bases. The J segment lost 4 bases and the V segment lost 0 bases, leaving 4 bases of the junction unmatched. The germline V gene has CDR1 LGHNA and CDR2 YSLEER. The CDR3 sequence is 15 residues long. Here the CDR3 DNA reads TGCGCCAGCAGCCAAGATGGGACAGGTCCCTATGGCTACACCTTC. Its translation: CASSQDGTGPYGYTF.

This clonotype was picked up many times. The genes are TRBV4-2 and TRBJ1-5; the D gene is possibly TRBD1 (5 bases). The CDR3 covers 15 residues. CDR1 and CDR2 from the germline V gene are LGHNA and YNFKEQ. Trimming took off 1 base at V and 8 bases at J, with 15 bases between the two ends. The CDR3 DNA is TGTGCCAGCAGCCAAGTCCGGGACGGTGTAAAGCCCCAGCATTTT. As protein: CASSQVRDGVKPQHF.

This clonotype was detected many times. The chain combines TRBV11-2 with TRBJ2-1; 7 nucleotides agree with TRBD1. The CDR3 length is 13 residues. Germline V gene lookup returns CDR1 SGHAT and CDR2 FQNNGV. The V gene end was trimmed by 4 bases and the J gene end by 8 bases; junction bases not matched to a gene: 5. The CDR3 loop reads CASSSQGRHEQFF. The CDR3 DNA is TGTGCCAGCAGCTCACAGGGGCGCCATGAGCAGTTCTTC. Looking up the rest from reference TRBV11-2 and TRBJ2-1 gives the full variable domain: EAGVAQSPRYKIIEKRQSVAFWCNPISGHATLYWYQQILGQGPKLLIQFQNNGVVDDSQLPKDRFSAERLKGVDSTLKIQPAKLEDSAVYLCASSSQGRHEQFFGPGTRLTVL.